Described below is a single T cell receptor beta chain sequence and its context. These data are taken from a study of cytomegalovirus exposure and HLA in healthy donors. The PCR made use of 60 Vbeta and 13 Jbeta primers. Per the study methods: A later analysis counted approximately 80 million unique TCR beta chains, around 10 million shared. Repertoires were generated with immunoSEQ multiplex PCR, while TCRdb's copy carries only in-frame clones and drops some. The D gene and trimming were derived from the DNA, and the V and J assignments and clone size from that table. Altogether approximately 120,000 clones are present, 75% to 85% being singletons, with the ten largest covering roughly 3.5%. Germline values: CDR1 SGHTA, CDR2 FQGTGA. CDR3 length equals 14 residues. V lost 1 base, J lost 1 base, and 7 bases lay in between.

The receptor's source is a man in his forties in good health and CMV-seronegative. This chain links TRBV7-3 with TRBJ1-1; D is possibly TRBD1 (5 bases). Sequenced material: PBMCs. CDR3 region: CASSLSGANTEAFF. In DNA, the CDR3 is TGTGCCAGCAGCTTAAGCGGGGCGAACACTGAAGCTTTCTTT. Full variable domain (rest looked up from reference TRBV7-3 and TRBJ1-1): GAGVSQTPSNKVTEKGKYVELRCDPISGHTALYWYRQSLGQGPEFLIYFQGTGAADDSGLPNDRFFAVRPEGSVSTLKIQRTERGDSAVYLCASSLSGANTEAFFGQGTRLTVV.